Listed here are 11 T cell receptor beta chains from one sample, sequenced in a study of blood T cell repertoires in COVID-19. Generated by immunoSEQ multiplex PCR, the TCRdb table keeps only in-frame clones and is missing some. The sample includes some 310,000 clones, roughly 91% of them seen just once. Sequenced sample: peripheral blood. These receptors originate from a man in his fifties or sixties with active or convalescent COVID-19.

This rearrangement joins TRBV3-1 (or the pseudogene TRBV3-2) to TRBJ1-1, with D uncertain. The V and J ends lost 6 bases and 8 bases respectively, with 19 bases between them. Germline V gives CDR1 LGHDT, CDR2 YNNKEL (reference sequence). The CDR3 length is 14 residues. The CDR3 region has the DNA TGTGCCAGCAGTCTTTCACCGGGTTCTTCAGAAGCTTTCTTT. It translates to CASSLSPGSSEAFF.

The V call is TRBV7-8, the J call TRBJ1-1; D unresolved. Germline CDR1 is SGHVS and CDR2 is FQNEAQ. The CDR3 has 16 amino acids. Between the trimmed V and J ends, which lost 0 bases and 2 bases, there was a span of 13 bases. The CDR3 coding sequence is TGTGCCAGCAGCTTAGCGTATATCTCTAGAAACACTGAAGCTTTCTTT. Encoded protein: CASSLAYISRNTEAFF.

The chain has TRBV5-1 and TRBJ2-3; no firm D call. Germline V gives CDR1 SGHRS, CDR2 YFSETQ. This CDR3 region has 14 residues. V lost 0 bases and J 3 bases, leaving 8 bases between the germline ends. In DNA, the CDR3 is TGCGCCAGCAGCTTGGCCGCCAGTACAGATACGCAGTATTTT. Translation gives CASSLAASTDTQYF.

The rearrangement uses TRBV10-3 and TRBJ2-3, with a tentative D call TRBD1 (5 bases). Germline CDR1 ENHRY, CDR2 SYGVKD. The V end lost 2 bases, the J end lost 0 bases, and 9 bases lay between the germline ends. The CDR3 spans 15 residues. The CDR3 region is CAISETGTSTDTQYF. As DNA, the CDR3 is TGTGCCATCAGTGAGACAGGTACTAGCACAGATACGCAGTATTTT.

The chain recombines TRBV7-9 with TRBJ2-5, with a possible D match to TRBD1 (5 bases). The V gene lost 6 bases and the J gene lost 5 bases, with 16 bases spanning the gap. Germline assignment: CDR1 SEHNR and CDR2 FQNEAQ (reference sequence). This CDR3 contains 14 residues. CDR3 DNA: TGTGCCAGCAGTCCTCGGAAGGGGATGGAGACCCAGTACTTC. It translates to CASSPRKGMETQYF.

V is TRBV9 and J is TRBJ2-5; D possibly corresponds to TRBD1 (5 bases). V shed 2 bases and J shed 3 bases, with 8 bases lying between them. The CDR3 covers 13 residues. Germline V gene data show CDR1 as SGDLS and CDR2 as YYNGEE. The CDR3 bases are TGTGCCAGCAGCGTTTCGACAGAAGAGACCCAGTACTTC. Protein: CASSVSTEETQYF.

DNA for the CDR3: TGTGCCAGTGGACAGGGAGGGTTTTCACCCCTCCACTTT. The encoded protein is CASGQGGFSPLHF. The chain is built from TRBV19 and TRBJ1-6, with 8 nucleotides matching TRBD1. V lost 8 bases and J lost 9; bases outside the gene matches: 6. This CDR3 comprises 13 residues. The germline V gene encodes CDR1 LNHDA and CDR2 SQIVND (reference sequence).

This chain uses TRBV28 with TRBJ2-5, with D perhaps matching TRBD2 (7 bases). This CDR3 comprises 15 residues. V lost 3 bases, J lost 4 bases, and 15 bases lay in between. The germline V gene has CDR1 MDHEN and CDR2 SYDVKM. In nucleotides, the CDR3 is TGTGCCAGCAGTTTCCTACAGGGAGGGGCAGAGACCCAGTACTTC. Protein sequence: CASSFLQGGAETQYF.

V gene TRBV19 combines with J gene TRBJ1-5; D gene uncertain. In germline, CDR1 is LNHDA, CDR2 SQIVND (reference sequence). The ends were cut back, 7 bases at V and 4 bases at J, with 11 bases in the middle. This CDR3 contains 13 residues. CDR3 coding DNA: TGTGCCAGTACCCCCGGTGAGAATCAGCCCCAGCATTTT. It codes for CASTPGENQPQHF. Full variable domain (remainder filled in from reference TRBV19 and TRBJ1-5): DGGITQSPKYLFRKEGQNVTLSCEQNLNHDAMYWYRQDPGQGLRLIYYSQIVNDFQKGDIAEGYSVSREKKESFPLTVTSAQKNPTAFYLCASTPGENQPQHFGDGTRLSIL.

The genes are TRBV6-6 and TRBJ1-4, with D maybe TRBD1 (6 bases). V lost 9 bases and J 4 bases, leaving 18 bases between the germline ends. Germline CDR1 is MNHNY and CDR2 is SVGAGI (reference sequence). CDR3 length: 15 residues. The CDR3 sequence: CASIPQTGRNEKLFF. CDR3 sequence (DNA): TGTGCCAGTATACCGCAGACAGGTCGTAATGAAAAACTGTTTTTT.

The CDR3, as DNA: TGTGCCAGCAATCCAGGGGGCTCCTACGAGCAGTACTTC. Amino acids: CASNPGGSYEQYF. V and J are TRBV28 and TRBJ2-7; 7 bases fit TRBD1. CDR3 length: 13 residues. Germline-derived CDR1 and CDR2 are MDHEN and SYDVKM. After removal of 7 bases from V and 0 bases from J, the junction contained 3 bases not matched to a gene.